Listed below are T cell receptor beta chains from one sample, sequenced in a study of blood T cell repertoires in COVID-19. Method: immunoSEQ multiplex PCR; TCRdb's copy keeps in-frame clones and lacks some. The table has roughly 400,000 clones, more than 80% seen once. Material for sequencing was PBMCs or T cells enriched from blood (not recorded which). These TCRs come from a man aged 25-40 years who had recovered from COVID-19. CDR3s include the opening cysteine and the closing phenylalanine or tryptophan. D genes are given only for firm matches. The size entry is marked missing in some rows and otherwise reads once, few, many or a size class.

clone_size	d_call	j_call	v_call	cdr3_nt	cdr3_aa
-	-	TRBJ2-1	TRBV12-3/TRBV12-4	TGTGCCAGCAGGCCTCGACTGGCGGGAGAGCAGTTCTTC	CASRPRLAGEQFF
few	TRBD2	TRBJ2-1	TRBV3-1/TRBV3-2	TGTGCCAGCACCGACGGGGCGGGAGGTAACAATGAGCAGTTCTTC	CASTDGAGGNNEQFF
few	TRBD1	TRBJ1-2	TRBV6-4	TGTGCCAGCAGCAATACAGGGGCCTATGGCTACACCTTC	CASSNTGAYGYTF
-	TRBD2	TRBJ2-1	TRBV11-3	TGTGCCAGCAGCGCCGGGACTAGCGGGATTAATGAGCAGTTCTTC	CASSAGTSGINEQFF
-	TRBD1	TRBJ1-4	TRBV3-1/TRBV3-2	TGTGCCAGCAGCACCCGGACAGGGGGAAATGAAAAACTGTTTTTT	CASSTRTGGNEKLFF
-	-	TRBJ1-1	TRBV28	TGTGCCAGCAGTTTGTCCAACCGAGGCACTGAAGCTTTCTTT	CASSLSNRGTEAFF
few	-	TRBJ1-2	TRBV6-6	TGTGCCAGCTCTTATGGAGAAGGAGGCTACACCTTC	CASSYGEGGYTF
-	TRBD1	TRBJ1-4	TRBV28	TGTGCCAGCAGGGGAATAGGCAGGGGGGATGAAAAACTGTTTTTT	CASRGIGRGDEKLFF
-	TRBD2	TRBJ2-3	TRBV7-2	TGTGCCAGCAGCTTAGGGACTAGCGGGAGCACAGATACGCAGTATTTT	CASSLGTSGSTDTQYF
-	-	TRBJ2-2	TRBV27	TGTGCCAGCAGTTTATTGCCGCGGACCGGGGAGCTGTTTTTT	CASSLLPRTGELFF
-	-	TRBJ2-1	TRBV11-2	TGTGCCAGCAGCTTCCAGATGGGGAGGACGGAGCAGTTCTTC	CASSFQMGRTEQFF
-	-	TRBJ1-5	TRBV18	TGTGCCAGCTCACCTACCGGGACATTCAATCAGCCCCAGCATTTT	CASSPTGTFNQPQHF
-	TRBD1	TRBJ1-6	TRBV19	TGTGCCAGTAAGTCGACAGGGGGATATAATTCACCCCTCCACTTT	CASKSTGGYNSPLHF
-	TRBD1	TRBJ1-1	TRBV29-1	TGCAGCGTTGATAAGGGGGCTTCTGAAGCTTTCTTT	CSVDKGASEAFF
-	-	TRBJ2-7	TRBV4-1	TGCGCCAGCAGCCAACAAGGGGCGGGGGCGGAAGCCGAGCAGTACTTC	CASSQQGAGAEAEQYF
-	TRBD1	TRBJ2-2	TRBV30	TGTGCCTGGAGGGAAGACAGGGGGCGAAACACCGGGGAGCTGTTTTTT	CAWREDRGRNTGELFF
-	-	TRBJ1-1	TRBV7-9	TGTGCCAGCAGCTACGGGAACACTGAAGCTTTCTTT	CASSYGNTEAFF
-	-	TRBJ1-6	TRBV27	TGTGCCAGCAGGGCAGATTATAATTCACCCCTCCACTTT	CASRADYNSPLHF
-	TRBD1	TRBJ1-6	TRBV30	TGTGCCTGGAGTGCAAAGACAGGGAGAGATTCACCCCTCCACTTT	CAWSAKTGRDSPLHF
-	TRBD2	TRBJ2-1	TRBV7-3	TGTGCCAGCAGCTTCCGGACTAGCGGGAGCTACAATGAGCAGTTCTTC	CASSFRTSGSYNEQFF
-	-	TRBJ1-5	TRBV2	TGTGCCAGCCGGGATTGGGCGGACGATAGCAATCAGCCCCAGCATTTT	CASRDWADDSNQPQHF
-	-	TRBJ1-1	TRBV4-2	TGTGCCAGCAGCCAAGGCCATGGACAGTCGAACACTGAAGCTTTCTTT	CASSQGHGQSNTEAFF
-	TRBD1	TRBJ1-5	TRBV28	TGTGCCAGCAGTTTAGATCGTTGGGGACAGGGCGGCAATCAGCCCCAGCATTTT	CASSLDRWGQGGNQPQHF
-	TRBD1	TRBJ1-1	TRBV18	TGTGCCAGCTCACCTCGGACAGGGGGGTTGAACACTGAAGCTTTCTTT	CASSPRTGGLNTEAFF
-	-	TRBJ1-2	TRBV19	TGTGCCAGTACCGTGGAGCGTCATGGCTACACCTTC	CASTVERHGYTF
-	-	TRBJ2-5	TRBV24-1	TGTGCCACCAGTGATTTTGGGGAGACGGAGACCCAGTACTTC	CATSDFGETETQYF
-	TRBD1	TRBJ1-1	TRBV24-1	TGTGCCACCAGGGGGACAGGGTTGAGTACTGAAGCTTTCTTT	CATRGTGLSTEAFF
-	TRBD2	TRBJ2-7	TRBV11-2	TGTGCCAGCAGCTTAGAGGTAGCGGGCTACGAGCAGTACTTC	CASSLEVAGYEQYF
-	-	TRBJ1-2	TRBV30	TGTGCCTGGAGTCTTCAGGGGTATGGCTACACCTTC	CAWSLQGYGYTF
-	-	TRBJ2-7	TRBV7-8	TGTGCCAGCAGCTTGGGCGTCTACGAGCAGTACTTC	CASSLGVYEQYF